Below, 10 T cell receptor beta chains from the same sample are listed, as sequenced in a study of blood T cells in healthy people across ages. A second PCR, run for roughly 7 to 11 cycles, used a sample-barcoded 5' primer plus a J-beta primer mix. Using its own MiXCR run on the 5' RACE reads, TCRdb lists one record per CDR3 protein. The sample yields about 1.1 million distinct CDR3 sequences, around two fifths seen once. The material sequenced was blood. These receptors originate from a man younger than 35 in good health.

This clonotype was counted a few times. V is TRBV5-1 and J is TRBJ1-2; possibly TRBD1 for D (6 bases). Trimming removed 0 bases from V and 8 bases from J, with 14 bases in between. This CDR3 spans 14 amino acids. In germline, CDR1 is SGHRS, CDR2 YFSETQ. Here the CDR3 reads CASSLEQGSRGYTF. The CDR3 region has the DNA TGCGCCAGCAGCTTGGAACAGGGATCGCGGGGCTACACCTTC.

Here the CDR3 reads CASSQTGSGEKLFF. CDR3 sequence (DNA): TGTGCCAGCAGCCAGACAGGATCGGGAGAAAAACTGTTTTTT. J is TRBJ1-4 and V is TRBV7-6; tentative D call: TRBD1 (6 bases). The CDR3 has 14 amino acids. V lost 5 bases and J lost 8, with 15 bases in between. Germline V lookup: CDR1 SGHVS, CDR2 FNYEAQ.

The chain couples TRBV2 to TRBJ1-1, with 8 bases lining up with TRBD1. J gave up 1 base and V 4 bases, and 5 bases lay outside the gene matches. CDR1 and CDR2 (germline): SNHLY, FYNNEI. CDR3 size: 15 residues. Here the CDR3 reads CASSGQQGENTEAFF. In nucleotides, the CDR3 is TGTGCCAGCAGTGGTCAACAGGGGGAGAACACTGAAGCTTTCTTT.

The chain couples TRBV20-1 to TRBJ2-3; 7 nucleotides line up with TRBD1. Per the germline V gene, CDR1 is DFQATT and CDR2 is SNEGSKA (reference sequence). CDR3 length: 14 residues. V lost 2 bases, J lost 2 bases, and 4 bases stayed unmatched. The CDR3 sequence: CSARSGTDTDTQYF. CDR3 DNA sequence: TGCAGTGCTAGATCCGGGACAGACACAGATACGCAGTATTTT.

As to this clonotype: Germline is not matched at one junction end, which may reflect a read error. Here the CDR3 reads CANSLIAGLQILNTEAFF. CDR3 nucleotide sequence: TGTGCCAACAGCTTAATTGCAGGGCTACAAATCCTGAACACTGAAGCTTTCTTT. J is TRBJ1-1 and V is TRBV7-3; weak D call: TRBD1 (5 bases). Germline-derived CDR1 and CDR2 are SGHTA and FQGTGA. This CDR3 spans 18 amino acids.

This chain joins TRBV25-1 and TRBJ1-2; 10 bases agree with TRBD1. Germline-derived CDR1 and CDR2 are MGHDK and SYGVNS. The junction had 9 bases not matched to a gene; V was cut back by 4 bases and J by 4 bases. CDR3 length equals 16 residues. The CDR3 sequence is CASSGQDRGRIYGYTF. The CDR3 DNA reads TGTGCCAGCAGTGGCCAAGACAGGGGGCGTATCTATGGCTACACCTTC.

The V call is TRBV10-3, the J call TRBJ1-2; D is undetermined. Germline V gene sequence: CDR1 ENHRY, CDR2 SYGVKD. V was trimmed by 6 bases and J by 6 bases, leaving 20 bases between them. The CDR3 is 15 residues long. CDR3 protein: CAISQLKFKQDGYTF. Written as DNA, the CDR3 is TGTGCCATCAGCCAACTGAAGTTCAAACAAGATGGCTACACCTTC.

The sample holds a few counts of this clonotype. This chain joins TRBV7-2 and TRBJ2-1; D unclear. The DNA end lines up better with TRBJ2-7; the J call may be wrong. Germline V gene data show CDR1 as SGHTA and CDR2 as FQGNSA. This CDR3 has 10 amino acids. The CDR3 coding sequence is TGTGCCACCTCAAACAATGAGCAGTACTTC. Translation gives CATSNNEQYF.

The chain uses TRBV5-6 and TRBJ2-5, with 7 positions matching TRBD1. V lost 4 bases and J lost 11; bases outside the gene matches: 11. This CDR3 spans 13 amino acids. Per the germline V gene, CDR1 is SGHDT and CDR2 is YYEEEE. CDR3 nucleotides: TGTGCCAGCAGCGAGGGACAGAACAATGAGCAGTACTTC. Translation: CASSEGQNNEQYF.

This clonotype turned up a few times. The chain links TRBV12-3 or TRBV12-4 to TRBJ2-5; D is perhaps TRBD2 (5 bases). Between the trimmed V and J ends, which lost 2 bases and 1 base, there was a span of 11 bases. The CDR3 spans 15 residues. CDR3 nucleotides: TGTGCCAGCAGTTTATCTTTCGGAGGCCAAGAGACCCAGTACTTC. Translated: CASSLSFGGQETQYF.